One sample yielded the 2 T cell receptor beta chains listed below, sequenced in a study of T cell responses to AZD1222 COVID-19 vaccine (dated by TCRdb to the early 2020s). Library generation was performed with the immunoSEQ multiplex PCR assay. TCRdb holds this immuneACCESS table with in-frame rearrangements only. Some clones are missing; in checked studies, unresolved V genes explain under half, and the rest has no known cause. This sample has 90,000 to 95,000 clones in its table, and 70% to 90% of those were observed once. The ten largest make up less than 20% of the sample. The time point label, read with the paper, signifies: baseline before first vaccination. The specimen was peripheral blood, collected on day 0 of AZD1222 vaccination. These receptors were obtained from an adult in good health.

This chain joins TRBV3-1 (or the pseudogene TRBV3-2) and TRBJ2-3; TRBD2 aligns across 9 bases. The ends lost 5 bases at V and 5 bases at J; junction bases unmatched: 8. The CDR3 covers 15 residues. Looked up from germline, CDR1 is LGHDT and CDR2 is YNNKEL (reference sequence). The CDR3 reads CASSYLAGGRDTQYF. As DNA, the CDR3 is TGTGCCAGCAGCTACTTGGCGGGGGGGCGAGATACGCAGTATTTT.

The rearrangement joins TRBV3-1 (or the pseudogene TRBV3-2) to TRBJ2-2; D is possibly TRBD1 (6 bases). CDR1 and CDR2 (germline): LGHDT, YNNKEL (reference sequence). Trimming cost V 3 bases and J 7 bases, with 9 bases left between them. This CDR3 comprises 13 residues. In DNA form, the CDR3 reads TGTGCCAGCAGCCAGGGGGCGGTCGGGGAGCTGTTTTTT. Amino acid sequence: CASSQGAVGELFF.